The clone carrying this T cell receptor (beta chain) has more than one count but fewer than ten. These data originate in a study of blood T cell repertoires in COVID-19. On the study more broadly: Both acute and convalescent COVID-19 samples were obtained from the United States, Italy and Spain. T cells, B-cell-depleted T cells, or PBMCs provided the cDNA or gDNA that served as material.

Original analysis: Researchers report that nucleated cell counts were estimated from reference gene primer amplification. Assay used: immunoSEQ multiplex PCR; TCRdb lists only in-frame clones, some missing. The V and J calls and clone size are taken from that table; D and trimming were inferred from the DNA. The table records 110,000 to 150,000 clones, around 72% of them present only once. V lost 3 bases and J 0 bases, leaving 9 bases between the germline ends. Germline lookup yields CDR1 DFQATT and CDR2 SNEGSKA (reference sequence). The CDR3 covers 14 residues. The TCR comes from a woman in her sixties or seventies with acute or convalescent COVID-19. The specimen sequenced was peripheral blood. This chain connects TRBV20-1 to TRBJ1-3; D ambiguous. CDR3 bases: TGCAGTGCTAGTAGACGGAGCTCTGGAAACACCATATATTTT. Amino acid sequence: CSASRRSSGNTIYF.